Listed below are T cell receptor beta chains from one sample, sequenced in a study of Graves' ophthalmopathy and Graves' hyperthyroidism. TCRdb fed the multiplex PCR reads into MiXCR, producing one record per CDR3 protein. The sample records roughly 600,000 distinct CDR3 sequences, roughly 39% being singletons. Sequenced sample: peripheral blood or thyroid tissue (not recorded which). These receptors were obtained from an adult man with Graves' hyperthyroidism. Both conserved end residues are part of each CDR3. A D gene is named only where the DNA matches it firmly. Some rows mark clone size as missing; the rest say once, few, many or name a class of expanded clone.

size: many; D: .; J: TRBJ1-1; V: TRBV12-3/TRBV12-4; DNA: TGTGCCAGCGGGCAGTACACTGAAGCTTTCTTT; CDR3: CASGQYTEAFF
size: .; D: TRBD1; J: TRBJ2-5; V: TRBV7-9; DNA: TGTGCCAGCAGCAAACAGGGGGCTGGAGACCAAGAGACCCAGTACTTC; CDR3: CASSKQGAGDQETQYF
size: once; D: .; J: TRBJ1-1; V: TRBV25-1; DNA: TGTGCCAGCAGTAGTCCCAGGGGACCCCGGCTTAACACTGAAGCTTTCTTT; CDR3: CASSSPRGPRLNTEAFF
size: .; D: TRBD1; J: TRBJ1-1; V: TRBV9; DNA: TGTGCCAGCAGCGCCAACAGGGGGCAAGGGTGGAGCACTGAAGCTTTCTTT; CDR3: CASSANRGQGWSTEAFF
size: .; D: .; J: TRBJ2-7; V: TRBV28; DNA: TGTGCCAGCAGTTTGTACCGGGACCTGCTTGGTCTCTCCTACGAGCAGTACTTC; CDR3: CASSLYRDLLGLSYEQYF
size: few; D: TRBD1; J: TRBJ1-5; V: TRBV6-4; DNA: TGTGCCAGCAGTGACTGGTCAGGGGGCGGGTATAGCAATCAGCCCCAGCATTTT; CDR3: CASSDWSGGGYSNQPQHF
size: many; D: .; J: TRBJ1-1; V: TRBV29-1; DNA: TGCAGCGTTTGGTTCCAGGGTCGCACTGAAGCTTTCTTT; CDR3: CSVWFQGRTEAFF
size: .; D: .; J: TRBJ2-6; V: TRBV24-1; DNA: TGTGCCACCAGTGACGGGAGCTCCTCTGGGGCCAACGTCCTGACTTTC; CDR3: CATSDGSSSGANVLTF
size: many; D: TRBD1; J: TRBJ1-6; V: TRBV7-8; DNA: TGTGCCAGCAGCCAAGAGACAGGGGGCTTGAGCTCCTATAATTCACCCCTCCACTTT; CDR3: CASSQETGGLSSYNSPLHF
size: .; D: .; J: TRBJ1-2; V: TRBV29-1; DNA: TGCAGCGTTGAGCCCATTAACTATGGCTACACCTTC; CDR3: CSVEPINYGYTF
size: many; D: .; J: TRBJ1-2; V: TRBV4-1; DNA: TGCGCCAGCAGCCCCTATCAGGGGCAGGACTATGGCTACACCTTC; CDR3: CASSPYQGQDYGYTF
size: many; D: .; J: TRBJ2-7; V: TRBV14; DNA: TGTGCCAGCAGCCAATTCCTGGAAAACTCCTACGAGCAGTACTTC; CDR3: CASSQFLENSYEQYF
size: .; D: .; J: TRBJ2-3; V: TRBV20-1; DNA: TGCAGTGCTAGATCCCCCGGATTGGAGGGGCCCACAGATACGCAGTATTTT; CDR3: CSARSPGLEGPTDTQYF
size: many; D: .; J: TRBJ2-2; V: TRBV9; DNA: TGTGCCAGCAGCGGAGAGTACACCGGGGAGCTGTTTTTT; CDR3: CASSGEYTGELFF
size: .; D: TRBD1; J: TRBJ1-3; V: TRBV5-1; DNA: TGCGCCAGCAGCTGGGGACAGAATGGAAACACCATATATTTT; CDR3: CASSWGQNGNTIYF
size: many; D: .; J: TRBJ2-7; V: TRBV7-2; DNA: TGTGCCAGCAGCTGGGGGACCCCCAGAGGCGCCTACGAGCAGTACTTC; CDR3: CASSWGTPRGAYEQYF
size: once; D: TRBD1; J: TRBJ2-2; V: TRBV2; DNA: TGTGCCAGCAGTGAAATCCAGGGGGCCGGGGAGCTGTTTTTT; CDR3: CASSEIQGAGELFF
size: few; D: TRBD2; J: TRBJ2-3; V: TRBV20-1; DNA: TGCAGTGCCGAGAAACCTAGCGGGGGGAGAGATACGCAGTATTTT; CDR3: CSAEKPSGGRDTQYF
size: many; D: TRBD2; J: TRBJ2-7; V: TRBV9; DNA: TGTGCCAGCAGCGTAGGCGGGGGGCTGATCGACGAGCAGTACTTC; CDR3: CASSVGGGLIDEQYF
size: few; D: TRBD2; J: TRBJ2-7; V: TRBV24-1; DNA: TGTGCCACCAGTGATTCACAGAGCGGGAGACGGCGGGAGCAGTACTTC; CDR3: CATSDSQSGRRREQYF
size: .; D: .; J: TRBJ1-2; V: TRBV7-2; DNA: TGTGCCAGCAGCCAGTGGGGTGGCTATGGCTACACCTTC; CDR3: CASSQWGGYGYTF
size: few; D: TRBD2; J: TRBJ2-7; V: TRBV25-1; DNA: TGTGCCAGCACAGGCACTAGCGGGTTCCTGGGGGAGCAGTACTTC; CDR3: CASTGTSGFLGEQYF
size: few; D: .; J: TRBJ1-5; V: TRBV6-1; DNA: TGTGCCAGCAGTGCCCCTCGGGCTTACAATCAGCCCCAGCATTTT; CDR3: CASSAPRAYNQPQHF
size: many; D: TRBD2; J: TRBJ2-5; V: TRBV20-1; DNA: TGCAGTGCTCCACTAGCGGGATTACGGGAGACCCAGTACTTC; CDR3: CSAPLAGLRETQYF
size: many; D: .; J: TRBJ2-7; V: TRBV19; DNA: TGTGCCAGTAGTATGGACCAGGCCTACGAGCAGTACTTC; CDR3: CASSMDQAYEQYF
size: many; D: .; J: TRBJ1-5; V: TRBV7-6; DNA: TGTGCCAGCAGCTCCACTGCCGGCTATAGCAATCAGCCCCAGCATTTT; CDR3: CASSSTAGYSNQPQHF
size: few; D: .; J: TRBJ2-3; V: TRBV10-3; DNA: TGTGCCATCAGTGAAGGCGGCAGGGTCGGCACAGATACGCAGTATTTT; CDR3: CAISEGGRVGTDTQYF
size: .; D: .; J: TRBJ2-5; V: TRBV7-9; DNA: TGTGCCAGCAGCAAAGGACAGATCCAAGAGACCCAGTACTTC; CDR3: CASSKGQIQETQYF
size: few; D: .; J: TRBJ1-5; V: TRBV28; DNA: TGTGCCAGCAGACCGGGGGGCACGAGCAATCAGCCCCAGCATTTT; CDR3: CASRPGGTSNQPQHF
size: .; D: .; J: TRBJ2-2; V: TRBV12-3/TRBV12-4; DNA: TGTGCCAGCAGGAAAGAGGCGAACACCGGGGAGCTGTTTTTT; CDR3: CASRKEANTGELFF
size: .; D: .; J: TRBJ1-2; V: TRBV20-1; DNA: TGCAGTGCCAGTAGCACTGACGGGAAAAACTATGGCTACACCTTC; CDR3: CSASSTDGKNYGYTF
size: few; D: .; J: TRBJ1-3; V: TRBV12-3/TRBV12-4; DNA: TGTGCCAGCAGTTTAGTAGTCGCCGGGGTCTACTCTGGAAACACCATATATTTT; CDR3: CASSLVVAGVYSGNTIYF
size: many; D: TRBD2; J: TRBJ2-2; V: TRBV9; DNA: TGTGCCAGCAGCGTAGCCGGGACTAGTACCACCGGGGAGCTGTTTTTT; CDR3: CASSVAGTSTTGELFF
size: .; D: .; J: TRBJ2-3; V: TRBV5-6; DNA: TGTGCCAGCAGCCGTCGTGCCACAGATACGCAGTATTTT; CDR3: CASSRRATDTQYF
size: many; D: .; J: TRBJ1-1; V: TRBV20-1; DNA: TGCAGTGCTAGAGATCCTTTCGGGGGTTTAGGCACTGAAGCTTTCTTT; CDR3: CSARDPFGGLGTEAFF
size: .; D: .; J: TRBJ1-1; V: TRBV4-2; DNA: TGTGCCAGCAGCCACACCCGGTTGAGTGGGGGCACTGAAGCTTTCTTT; CDR3: CASSHTRLSGGTEAFF
size: .; D: .; J: TRBJ2-5; V: TRBV7-6; DNA: TGTGCCAGCTCAAAGGTGGGGCTAGAGACCCAGTACTTC; CDR3: CASSKVGLETQYF
size: .; D: .; J: TRBJ1-6; V: TRBV7-4; DNA: TGTGCCAGCGGGTGGGTAGAGGGTGTTAGGTCACCCCTCCACTTT; CDR3: CASGWVEGVRSPLHF
size: few; D: .; J: TRBJ2-7; V: TRBV15; DNA: .; CDR3: CATSRGVGQGASRYF
size: many; D: TRBD1; J: TRBJ1-2; V: TRBV19; DNA: TGTGCCAGTAGCACGGACAGGTTTCCCCCGTATGGCTACACCTTC; CDR3: CASSTDRFPPYGYTF
size: .; D: .; J: TRBJ2-5; V: TRBV29-1; DNA: TGCAGCTTCACCGGAGGTCGGGAGACCCAGTACTTC; CDR3: CSFTGGRETQYF
size: many; D: TRBD1; J: TRBJ2-7; V: TRBV9; DNA: TGTGCCAGCAGCGTAGTAGGACAGGGAGGCGAGCAGTACTTC; CDR3: CASSVVGQGGEQYF
size: .; D: .; J: TRBJ2-1; V: TRBV29-1; DNA: TGCAGCGTTGGGGCAGGGACCTACAATGAGCAGTTCTTC; CDR3: CSVGAGTYNEQFF
size: .; D: TRBD2; J: TRBJ2-3; V: TRBV20-1; DNA: TGCAGTGCTCCGAGCTTAGGACTAGCGGGCACAGATACGCAGTATTTT; CDR3: CSAPSLGLAGTDTQYF
size: many; D: TRBD1; J: TRBJ1-4; V: TRBV7-8; DNA: TGTGCCAGCAGCTCAATCCCTCGGACAGGGGCGGCTAATGAAAAACTGTTTTTT; CDR3: CASSSIPRTGAANEKLFF
size: .; D: TRBD1; J: TRBJ1-5; V: TRBV10-3; DNA: TGTGCCATCAGTGAGTCTAGGACAGGGGGCGGGCAGCCCCAGCATTTT; CDR3: CAISESRTGGGQPQHF
size: .; D: TRBD1; J: TRBJ1-5; V: TRBV30; DNA: TGTGCCTGGAGGGACGACAGGGGCATCAATCAGCCCCAGCATTTT; CDR3: CAWRDDRGINQPQHF